These 30 T cell receptor beta chains share one sample of origin, sequenced in a study of metastatic and nonmetastatic thyroid tumors. TCRdb reprocessed the PCR reads via MiXCR. The table includes about 5,400 clones, approximately 37% detected once. Every patient was untreated before thyroid surgery. The specimen was adjacent normal tissue. Source of these receptors: a female donor with papillary thyroid cancer or a benign thyroid nodule (not recorded which). Some clones in this sample may be carry-over from other donors' samples.

For the CDR3, the DNA is TGTGCCAGCAGCGACCCAGGGGAAGGCTCCTACAATGAGCAGTTCTTC. Its translation: CASSDPGEGSYNEQFF. The V gene is TRBV6-1, the J gene TRBJ2-1, with D perhaps matching TRBD1 (6 bases). The CDR3 consists of 16 residues. Deletions cut 6 bases from V and 0 bases from J, with 15 bases between. Germline values: CDR1 MNHNS, CDR2 SASEGT.

Only a few counts were recorded for this clone. It is likely a read error, because the conserved phenylalanine at the end of the CDR3 is missing. CDR3 in amino acids: CASRLQGIATNEKLFV. The CDR3 DNA sequence: TGTGCCAGCAGACTACAGGGAATCGCAACTAATGAAAAACTGTTTGTT. J is TRBJ1-4 and V is TRBV6-1, with D maybe TRBD1 (6 bases). The germline V gene encodes CDR1 MNHNS and CDR2 SASEGT. This CDR3 has 16 residues. V lost 6 bases to trimming and J lost 0 bases, with 14 bases between them.

This clone was recorded a few times. J is TRBJ1-2 and V is TRBV6-1; 9 bases map to TRBD1. Germline CDR1 and CDR2: MNHNS and SASEGT. The trim removed 1 base at V and 5 bases at J, leaving 11 bases unmatched. This CDR3 is 17 amino acids long. This CDR3 is CASSEGGQGTTTYGYTF. CDR3 DNA sequence: TGTGCCAGCAGTGAAGGGGGACAGGGCACTACTACTTATGGCTACACCTTC.

The chain has TRBV5-5 and TRBJ2-3, with D perhaps matching TRBD1 (5 bases). CDR1 is SGHKS and CDR2 is YYEKEE in the germline V gene (reference sequence). Trimming shortened V by 4 bases and J by 0 bases, and 12 bases separated the two germline ends. This CDR3 has 15 residues. CDR3 DNA sequence: TGTGCCAGCAGCAGGGGCCTGTCTAGCACAGATACGCAGTATTTT. Its protein is CASSRGLSSTDTQYF.

This chain links TRBV6-5 with TRBJ2-7, with 9 positions matching TRBD2. Germline V gene sequence: CDR1 MNHEY, CDR2 SVGAGI. Germline trimming cut 0 bases from V and 5 bases from J; bases unmatched to any gene: 11. The CDR3 sequence is 17 residues long. This chain's CDR3 is CASSYSRPAGGPNEQYF. The CDR3 bases are TGTGCCAGCAGTTACTCGCGTCCGGCGGGGGGGCCTAACGAGCAGTACTTC.

This clone was seen a handful of times. This chain connects TRBV5-1 to TRBJ1-5, with D hard to call. V lost 0 bases, J lost 0 bases, and 1 base lay in between. Germline CDR1 SGHRS, CDR2 YFSETQ. CDR3 length: 13 residues. The CDR3 DNA is TGCGCCAGCAGCTTGGGTAGCAATCAGCCCCAGCATTTT. Translated: CASSLGSNQPQHF.

The chain has TRBV19 and TRBJ1-1; the D gene is possibly TRBD1 (5 bases). CDR3 length equals 14 residues. CDR1 and CDR2 (germline): LNHDA, SQIVND (reference sequence). V was clipped by 8 bases and J by 5 bases, with 18 bases between them. As DNA, the CDR3 is TGTGCCAGTCTTGTGGTCGGGGCGCGGACTGAAGCTTTCTTT. It is translated as CASLVVGARTEAFF.

The chain joins TRBV20-1 to TRBJ1-5, with D possibly being TRBD1 (6 bases). With 3 bases removed from V and 5 bases from J, the gap between germline ends came to 11 bases. The V gene's germline CDR1 is DFQATT and CDR2 SNEGSKA (reference sequence). This CDR3 contains 13 residues. CDR3 amino acids: CSASQQGDQPQHF. Here the CDR3 DNA reads TGCAGTGCTAGCCAACAGGGAGATCAGCCCCAGCATTTT.

The chain has TRBV28 and TRBJ2-7; 9 bases map to TRBD1. Germline CDR1 and CDR2: MDHEN and SYDVKM. The CDR3 is made up of 15 amino acids. Trimming removed 7 bases from V and 3 bases from J; junction bases left unmatched: 10. CDR3 sequence: CASTHPGQGLYEQYF. In nucleotides, the CDR3 is TGTGCCAGCACCCACCCGGGACAGGGCCTCTACGAGCAGTACTTC.

The rearrangement joins TRBV20-1 to TRBJ2-2; 9 bases line up with TRBD2. The CDR3 spans 16 residues. Trimming cost V 0 bases and J 6 bases; bases outside gene matches: 8. The germline CDR1 and CDR2 sequences are DFQATT and SNEGSKA (reference sequence). This chain's CDR3 is CSARDSSGRSPGELFF. The CDR3 nucleotides are TGCAGTGCTAGAGATTCGAGCGGGAGGTCCCCCGGGGAGCTGTTTTTT.

The rearrangement uses TRBV12-3 or TRBV12-4 and TRBJ1-2, with 10 bases lining up with TRBD1. With V trimmed by 5 bases and J by 8 bases, 14 bases remained unmatched. There are 16 residues in the CDR3. CDR3 sequence: CASSPTGGRTFFGYTF. The CDR3 DNA reads TGTGCCAGCAGTCCGACAGGGGGCAGGACCTTCTTCGGCTACACCTTC.

There are many counts of this clone. The rearrangement links TRBV11-2 to TRBJ2-5; D gene unclear. This CDR3 has 14 residues. V was clipped by 5 bases and J by 5 bases, with 15 bases between them. Germline V lookup: CDR1 SGHAT, CDR2 FQNNGV. The CDR3 sequence is CASSPPDVRETQYF. Written as DNA, the CDR3 is TGTGCCAGCAGCCCACCCGACGTTCGGGAGACCCAGTACTTC.

The gene calls are TRBV11-1 and TRBJ2-3; 8 bases line up with TRBD2. The CDR3 consists of 16 residues. Per the germline V gene, CDR1 is SGHAT and CDR2 is FQDESV (reference sequence). J gave up 5 bases and V 5 bases, and 12 bases lay outside the gene matches. CDR3 region: CASSRGLALSGDTQYF. Written as DNA, the CDR3 is TGTGCCAGCAGCCGAGGACTAGCACTAAGTGGAGATACGCAGTATTTT.

This chain uses TRBV11-3 with TRBJ2-5; 9 bases align to TRBD2. Germline trimming cut 5 bases from V and 5 bases from J; bases unmatched to any gene: 9. From germline, CDR1 is SGHNT and CDR2 YENEEA. CDR3 length equals 15 residues. DNA of the CDR3: TGTGCCAGCAGCCCCCCTAGCGGGGTAAGGGAGACCCAGTACTTC. This translates into CASSPPSGVRETQYF.

This clone was counted ten times or more. Additional DNA sequences in this sample encode the identical CDR3. This chain connects TRBV12-3 or TRBV12-4 to TRBJ1-1; D ambiguous. This CDR3 contains 12 residues. The V gene lost 3 bases and the J gene lost 4 bases, with 6 bases spanning the gap. CDR3 amino acids: CASSFGSTEAFF. The CDR3 bases are TGTGCCAGCAGTTTCGGCTCCACTGAAGCTTTCTTT.

The chain recombines TRBV11-1 with TRBJ2-2; D is undetermined. Germline-derived CDR1 and CDR2 are SGHAT and FQDESV (reference sequence). Trimming removed 5 bases from V and 6 bases from J, with 13 bases in between. The CDR3 is 14 residues long. As DNA, the CDR3 is TGTGCCAGCAGCCATGCGTCCCGGGCCGGGGAGCTGTTTTTT. Protein: CASSHASRAGELFF.

This clone was seen a few times. This sequence joins TRBV12-3 or TRBV12-4 and TRBJ1-1; D unresolved. CDR3 size: 13 residues. The V gene lost 3 bases and the J gene lost 5 bases, with 10 bases spanning the gap. The CDR3: CASSLGWGTEAFF. CDR3 nucleotide sequence: TGTGCCAGCAGTTTGGGTTGGGGTACTGAAGCTTTCTTT.

This clone was recorded a few times. The chain carries TRBV30 and TRBJ1-1; tentatively, D is TRBD1 (5 bases). Trimming pared 2 bases from V and 3 bases from J, leaving 13 bases between. From germline, CDR1 is GTSNPN and CDR2 SVGIG (reference sequence). This CDR3 comprises 14 residues. CDR3 loop: CAWSTGLSHTEAFF. The CDR3 nucleotides read TGTGCCTGGAGTACGGGGCTGTCGCACACTGAAGCTTTCTTT.

This clone was counted only a few times. V and J are TRBV6-5 and TRBJ2-7; perhaps TRBD2 as D (6 bases). Germline V CDR1 and CDR2: MNHEY, SVGAGI. CDR3 length: 18 residues. The V gene lost 0 bases and the J gene lost 1 base, with 19 bases spanning the gap. The CDR3 spells CASSYSRIPGLDSYEQYF. In DNA form, the CDR3 reads TGTGCCAGCAGTTACTCACGAATTCCGGGACTTGATTCCTACGAGCAGTACTTC.

The V gene is TRBV5-8, the J gene TRBJ1-4, with a tentative D call TRBD1 (5 bases). The CDR3 has 15 residues. The V end lost 4 bases, the J end lost 2 bases, and 12 bases lay between the germline ends. CDR1 is SGHTS, CDR2 YDEGEE, per germline. CDR3 sequence: CASSRPGRTNEKLFF. CDR3 coding DNA: TGTGCCAGCAGCCGTCCGGGACGGACTAATGAAAAACTGTTTTTT.

The chain uses TRBV20-1 and TRBJ2-5, with D perhaps TRBD2 (7 bases). Germline CDR1 DFQATT, CDR2 SNEGSKA (reference sequence). The CDR3 contains 16 residues. Trimming left V 4 bases short and J 0 bases short, with 18 bases between. CDR3 amino acids: CSANGGGGRDQETQYF. The DNA of the CDR3 is TGCAGTGCTAATGGGGGCGGGGGCCGTGACCAAGAGACCCAGTACTTC.

This clone was counted between two and nine times. The chain combines TRBV12-3 or TRBV12-4 with TRBJ1-1; TRBD1 might be the D (5 bases). Trimming stripped 4 bases from V and 3 bases from J, with 15 bases between. This CDR3 region has 15 residues. DNA of the CDR3: TGTGCCAGCAGTTGGGACGGCCGGGGCGACACTGAAGCTTTCTTT. Protein: CASSWDGRGDTEAFF.

By share of the sample, this clone is large. The chain has TRBV7-2 and TRBJ1-2; 7 positions agree with TRBD1. V dropped 3 bases and J dropped 8; count of bases not matched to a gene: 9. The V gene's germline CDR1 is SGHTA and CDR2 FQGNSA. The CDR3 covers 14 residues. CDR3 amino acids: CASSLYTGELGYTF. For the CDR3, the DNA is TGTGCCAGCAGCTTGTACACAGGGGAACTAGGCTACACCTTC.

Comments on this clone: It is likely a read error, because the conserved phenylalanine at the end of the CDR3 is missing. It is unclear where the CDR3 begins or ends on the DNA, so no DNA is shown, and the CDR3 is as TCRdb lists it. This chain links TRBV28 with TRBJ2-2; the table's TRBD2 call for D was not verified on the DNA. Counting both end residues, the CDR3 totals 16 amino acids. Germline V gene lookup returns CDR1 MDHEN and CDR2 SYDVKM. The CDR3 reads CASSREEGPDTGDLNY.

This clone has just a few counts. The V gene is TRBV6-1, the J gene TRBJ2-2; D unclear. Trimming pared 7 bases from V and 1 base from J, leaving 7 bases between. Looked up from germline, CDR1 is MNHNS and CDR2 is SASEGT. The CDR3 has 13 amino acids. The CDR3: CASTNKNTGELFF. DNA of the CDR3: TGTGCCAGCACCAATAAGAACACCGGGGAGCTGTTTTTT.

The table lists this clone with a few counts. The chain joins TRBV24-1 to TRBJ2-7, with 8 bases identical to TRBD1. The CDR3 length is 13 residues. In germline, CDR1 is KGHDR, CDR2 SFDVKD. V was clipped by 2 bases and J by 4 bases; unmatched bases: 0. DNA of the CDR3: TGTGCCACCAGTGATTACAGGGGGTACGAGCAGTACTTC. It is translated as CATSDYRGYEQYF.

This clone was counted a few times. The chain has TRBV27 and TRBJ2-3; D call uncertain. The CDR3 contains 15 residues. V dropped 7 bases and J dropped 1 base, with 15 bases sitting between them. Germline assignment: CDR1 MNHEY and CDR2 SMNVEV (reference sequence). The CDR3 DNA is TGTGCCAGCAAATCGGGCTATGGGGGCACAGATACGCAGTATTTT. It specifies CASKSGYGGTDTQYF.

This clone was found once. The J gene is TRBJ1-2, the V gene TRBV5-1; TRBD1 agrees at 9 bases. CDR3 length: 14 amino acids. V shed 5 bases and J 3 bases; nucleotides not matched to a gene: 5. Looked up from germline, CDR1 is SGHRS and CDR2 is YFSETQ. CDR3 nucleotides: TGCGCCAGCAGTGAGGACAGGGGCTACTATGGCTACACCTTC. It is translated as CASSEDRGYYGYTF.

Sample share makes this clone large. Other DNA sequences in this specimen translate into the identical CDR3. The CDR3 here is CSANGGGGQETQYF. CDR3 DNA: TGCAGTGCTAATGGGGGCGGGGGCCAAGAGACCCAGTACTTC. The J gene is TRBJ2-5, the V gene TRBV20-1, with TRBD2 as a possible D gene (7 bases). The germline gives CDR1 DFQATT, CDR2 SNEGSKA (reference sequence). This CDR3 has 14 amino acids. Trimming stripped 4 bases from V and 1 base from J, with 13 bases between.

In this sample, this clone turned up many times. The chain uses TRBV19 and TRBJ1-1; D is uncertain. The germline CDR1 and CDR2 sequences are LNHDA and SQIVND (reference sequence). The CDR3 runs to 11 residues. V was shortened by 3 bases and J by 4 bases, with 3 bases between the two germline ends. The CDR3 DNA follows: TGTGCCAGTAGTATGGGCACTGAAGCTTTCTTT. This gives the protein CASSMGTEAFF. The whole variable domain, remainder taken from reference TRBV19 and TRBJ1-1, is DGGITQSPKYLFRKEGQNVTLSCEQNLNHDAMYWYRQDPGQGLRLIYYSQIVNDFQKGDIAEGYSVSREKKESFPLTVTSAQKNPTAFYLCASSMGTEAFFGQGTRLTVV.